A single sample gave rise to the 29 T cell receptor beta chains below, sequenced in a study of cytomegalovirus exposure and HLA in healthy donors. Libraries were prepared by immunoSEQ multiplex PCR; TCRdb keeps only in-frame clonotypes and omits some of them. The table shows 250,000 to 300,000 clones, with 86% occurring only once. What was sequenced was PBMCs. All receptors derive from a woman younger than 35 in good health and CMV-seronegative.

The chain recombines TRBV7-2 with TRBJ2-1, with TRBD1 matching over 7 bases. Trimming took 1 base from V and 2 from J; bases not matched to a gene: 8. CDR1 is SGHTA and CDR2 is FQGNSA in the germline V gene. The CDR3 runs to 17 residues. Here the CDR3 reads CASSLVGGQGAYNEQFF. The CDR3 region has the DNA TGTGCCAGCAGCTTAGTTGGCGGGCAGGGGGCCTACAATGAGCAGTTCTTC.

The V and J genes are TRBV6-5 and TRBJ2-3, with D perhaps matching TRBD2 (5 bases). The CDR3 runs 15 residues. V lost 2 bases to trimming and J lost 0 bases, with 9 bases between them. The V gene's germline CDR1 is MNHEY and CDR2 SVGAGI. The CDR3 DNA is TGTGCCAGCAGTTACGGAGGCCGGAGCACAGATACGCAGTATTTT. Its protein is CASSYGGRSTDTQYF.

V is TRBV7-9 and J is TRBJ2-7; D is possibly TRBD2 (5 bases). The CDR3 runs 16 residues. Germline V gene data show CDR1 as SEHNR and CDR2 as FQNEAQ (reference sequence). Trimming left V 0 bases short and J 2 bases short, with 14 bases between. The CDR3 DNA sequence: TGTGCCAGCAGCTTAGCGTTGCGTAAGGGAGCCTACGAGCAGTACTTC. Its protein product is CASSLALRKGAYEQYF.

This clone was observed once. The chain employs TRBV7-2 and TRBJ1-2; 8 bases map to TRBD1. V was clipped by 7 bases and J by 0 bases; unmatched bases: 13. CDR1 SGHTA and CDR2 FQGNSA come from the germline V gene. CDR3 size: 17 residues. The CDR3 sequence: CASTDRGLMPANYGYTF. The CDR3 nucleotides are TGTGCCAGCACCGACAGGGGCCTAATGCCCGCTAACTATGGCTACACCTTC.

The rearrangement links TRBV29-1 to TRBJ2-1; D is perhaps TRBD2 (5 bases). The CDR3 contains 13 residues. The germline V gene encodes CDR1 SQVTM and CDR2 ANQGSEA. Trimming took off 7 bases at V and 7 bases at J, with 17 bases between the two ends. The CDR3 here is CSARLRFFNEQFF. The DNA for the CDR3 is TGCAGCGCACGACTACGGTTCTTTAATGAGCAGTTCTTC.

The V call is TRBV4-1, the J call TRBJ2-2; 13 bases match TRBD2. CDR3 length equals 16 residues. V gave up 6 bases and J gave up 8 bases; unmatched junction bases: 9. CDR1 MGHRA and CDR2 YSYEKL come from the germline V gene. CDR3 amino acids: CASRPPGLAGVGELFF. For the CDR3, the DNA is TGCGCCAGCAGGCCTCCCGGACTAGCGGGGGTGGGGGAGCTGTTTTTT.

The chain employs TRBV27 and TRBJ2-2; D not certain. Germline CDR1 and CDR2: MNHEY and SMNVEV (reference sequence). V was trimmed by 5 bases and J by 0 bases, leaving 13 bases between them. This CDR3 is 16 amino acids long. DNA of the CDR3: TGTGCCAGCAGTATGGTTCCACACGCGAACACCGGGGAGCTGTTTTTT. This translates into CASSMVPHANTGELFF.

The chain combines TRBV5-1 with TRBJ2-5; TRBD2 is a possible D gene (5 bases). The CDR3 has 14 amino acids. Germline V gives CDR1 SGHRS, CDR2 YFSETQ. Trimming took off 3 bases at V and 7 bases at J, with 16 bases between the two ends. The CDR3 DNA reads TGCGCCAGCAGCTCGGACGGAGCTGAGGGGACCCAGTACTTC. Translation gives CASSSDGAEGTQYF. Variable domain in full (rest from reference TRBV5-1 and TRBJ2-5): KAGVTQTPRYLIKTRGQQVTLSCSPISGHRSVSWYQQTPGQGLQFLFEYFSETQRNKGNFPGRFSGRQFSNSRSEMNVSTLELGDSALYLCASSSDGAEGTQYFGPGTRLLVL.

The chain combines TRBV5-1 with TRBJ1-1; TRBD1 matches 7 bases. There are 14 residues in the CDR3. Germline-derived CDR1 and CDR2 are SGHRS and YFSETQ. Losses at the gene ends were 5 bases for V and 4 bases for J; bases not matched to a gene: 8. The DNA for the CDR3 is TGCGCCAGCAGGTGGAATCGACAGGGCACTGAAGCTTTCTTT. Translation: CASRWNRQGTEAFF. Filled out from reference TRBV5-1 and TRBJ1-1, the complete variable domain reads KAGVTQTPRYLIKTRGQQVTLSCSPISGHRSVSWYQQTPGQGLQFLFEYFSETQRNKGNFPGRFSGRQFSNSRSEMNVSTLELGDSALYLCASRWNRQGTEAFFGQGTRLTVV.

This chain links TRBV18 with TRBJ2-1, with D perhaps TRBD1 (6 bases). V was cut by 0 bases and J by 2 bases, with 14 bases left in between. The germline V gene encodes CDR1 KGHSH and CDR2 LQKENI. This CDR3 region has 17 residues. CDR3 sequence: CASSPPIGQGPYNEQFF. Written as DNA, the CDR3 is TGTGCCAGCTCACCACCGATCGGGCAGGGGCCCTACAATGAGCAGTTCTTC.

This chain uses TRBV9 with TRBJ2-1; D gene ambiguous. The germline CDR1 and CDR2 sequences are SGDLS and YYNGEE. The CDR3 totals 11 residues. Trimming took off 2 bases at V and 10 bases at J, with 7 bases between the two ends. CDR3: CASSVSGEQFF. The CDR3 DNA reads as TGTGCCAGCAGCGTGTCCGGGGAGCAGTTCTTC.

The V call is TRBV18, the J call TRBJ2-5, with 7 nucleotides matching TRBD1. The V gene end was trimmed by 1 base and the J gene end by 5 bases; junction bases not matched to a gene: 10. The CDR3 consists of 16 residues. Germline assignment: CDR1 KGHSH and CDR2 LQKENI. The CDR3 nucleotides are TGTGCCAGCTCACCACGAGTGACAGGGACGTTGGAGACCCAGTACTTC. It yields the protein CASSPRVTGTLETQYF. The full variable domain, with the rest looked up from reference TRBV18 and TRBJ2-5, is NAGVMQNPRHLVRRRGQEARLRCSPMKGHSHVYWYRQLPEEGLKFMVYLQKENIIDESGMPKERFSAEFPKEGPSILRIQQVVRGDSAAYFCASSPRVTGTLETQYFGPGTRLLVL.

This chain uses TRBV15 with TRBJ1-6, with 10 bases fitting TRBD1. Trimming took 8 bases from V and 9 from J; bases not matched to a gene: 4. Germline loops: CDR1 LNHNV, CDR2 YYDKDF (reference sequence). CDR3 length: 13 residues. CDR3 DNA sequence: TGTGCCACCCGAGGACAGGGGGTTTCACCCCTCCACTTT. Translating it yields CATRGQGVSPLHF.

This clone occurred once. The chain employs TRBV28 and TRBJ1-5, with 7 bases lining up with TRBD1. CDR1 is MDHEN, CDR2 SYDVKM, per germline. The CDR3 sequence is 15 residues long. V trimming: 3 bases; J trimming: 7 bases; junction bases outside the gene matches: 9. The DNA of the CDR3 is TGTGCCAGCAGTTTCTACAGGGGTGGCGAGCAGCCCCAGCATTTT. Translating gives CASSFYRGGEQPQHF.

This chain connects TRBV6-5 to TRBJ2-5; 9 bases match TRBD1. This CDR3 spans 15 amino acids. Germline lookup yields CDR1 MNHEY and CDR2 SVGAGI. The junction had 2 bases not matched to a gene; V was cut back by 0 bases and J by 3 bases. CDR3 DNA sequence: TGTGCCAGCAGTTACTCGGGACAGGGAAAAGAGACCCAGTACTTC. Encoded protein: CASSYSGQGKETQYF.

The chain uses TRBV7-8 and TRBJ2-7, with TRBD1 matching 8 bases. V lost 3 bases and J lost 8; bases outside the gene matches: 9. There are 14 residues in the CDR3. Germline CDR1 reads SGHVS; CDR2 reads FQNEAQ. CDR3 sequence: CASSLDRVHGQQYF. The CDR3 coding sequence is TGTGCCAGCAGCTTGGACAGGGTTCACGGTCAGCAGTACTTC.

This clone was counted once. The rearrangement joins TRBV5-1 to TRBJ2-7; TRBD1 matches at 7 bases. CDR1 and CDR2 from the germline V gene are SGHRS and YFSETQ. J lost 2 bases, V lost 0 bases, and 8 bases had no gene match. The CDR3 consists of 16 residues. The CDR3 bases are TGCGCCAGCAGCTTGGGAATTGACAGGGCCACCTACGAGCAGTACTTC. It codes for CASSLGIDRATYEQYF.

The chain combines TRBV15 with TRBJ1-2; 8 nucleotides agree with TRBD1. V lost 8 bases, J lost 2 bases, and 1 base stayed unmatched. CDR1 and CDR2 from the germline V gene are LNHNV and YYDKDF (reference sequence). The CDR3 contains 12 residues. The CDR3 DNA reads as TGTGCCACCGGACAGGGCAACTATGGCTACACCTTC. Translated, it gives CATGQGNYGYTF.

This chain joins TRBV30 and TRBJ2-1, with D possibly being TRBD2 (5 bases). Per germline, CDR1 GTSNPN and CDR2 SVGIG (reference sequence). V was clipped by 3 bases and J by 9 bases, with 15 bases between them. The length of the CDR3 is 13 residues. The CDR3 spells CAWSLPLAAEQFF. The CDR3 DNA reads as TGTGCCTGGAGCTTACCCCTAGCAGCTGAGCAGTTCTTC.

Here the CDR3 reads CASSVHLTGATNEKLFF. The CDR3, as DNA: TGTGCCAGCAGTGTACACTTGACAGGGGCAACTAATGAAAAACTGTTTTTT. The V and J genes are TRBV6-1 and TRBJ1-4; 8 nucleotides agree with TRBD1. After removal of 4 bases from V and 0 bases from J, the junction contained 7 bases not matched to a gene. CDR3 length: 17 residues. Per germline, CDR1 MNHNS and CDR2 SASEGT.

The chain uses TRBV7-3 and TRBJ2-5, with D tentatively TRBD1 (5 bases). Trimming took off 2 bases at V and 4 bases at J, with 11 bases between the two ends. The germline V gene encodes CDR1 SGHTA and CDR2 FQGTGA. This CDR3 comprises 14 residues. CDR3 loop: CASSLQGSRETQYF. CDR3 nucleotide sequence: TGTGCCAGCAGCTTACAGGGTTCGAGAGAGACCCAGTACTTC.

This sequence joins TRBV27 and TRBJ2-3; 12 bases line up with TRBD1. This CDR3 is built from 19 residues. CDR1 and CDR2 (germline): MNHEY, SMNVEV (reference sequence). V trimming: 0 bases; J trimming: 5 bases; junction bases outside the gene matches: 12. The DNA of the CDR3 is TGTGCCAGCAGTTTATCGCCCTCTCCGGGACAGGGGGCAGGAGATACGCAGTATTTT. Its translation: CASSLSPSPGQGAGDTQYF.

The rearrangement links TRBV28 to TRBJ1-2; TRBD1 is a possible D gene (5 bases). Trimming stripped 4 bases from V and 3 bases from J, with 9 bases between. Germline values: CDR1 MDHEN, CDR2 SYDVKM. The CDR3 runs 13 residues. The CDR3 nucleotides are TGTGCCAGCAGTTCCCGGGGGGACTATGGCTACACCTTC. This translates into CASSSRGDYGYTF.

This rearrangement joins TRBV11-3 to TRBJ1-1; TRBD1 aligns across 9 bases. Germline lookup yields CDR1 SGHNT and CDR2 YENEEA. This CDR3 region has 13 residues. Unmatched junction bases numbered 5, after V lost 5 bases and J lost 7 bases. Here the CDR3 DNA reads TGTGCCAGCAGCGCCGGGACAGGGCTTGAAGCTTTCTTT. This encodes CASSAGTGLEAFF. The whole variable domain, filled in from reference TRBV11-3 and TRBJ1-1, reads EAGVVQSPRYKIIEKKQPVAFWCNPISGHNTLYWYLQNLGQGPELLIRYENEEAVDDSQLPKDRFSAERLKGVDSTLKIQPAELGDSAVYLCASSAGTGLEAFFGQGTRLTVV.

The chain joins TRBV19 to TRBJ2-2, with 8 bases that match TRBD1. The CDR3 has 15 amino acids. CDR1 and CDR2 from the germline V gene are LNHDA and SQIVND (reference sequence). Trimming cost V 6 bases and J 2 bases; bases outside gene matches: 5. The CDR3 here is CASRPGGQNTGELFF. As DNA, the CDR3 is TGTGCCAGTAGACCAGGGGGCCAAAACACCGGGGAGCTGTTTTTT.

This chain joins TRBV4-2 and TRBJ2-7; 8 bases align to TRBD1. The CDR3 has 17 amino acids. The ends lost 0 bases at V and 1 base at J; junction bases unmatched: 8. Germline values: CDR1 LGHNA, CDR2 YNFKEQ. The CDR3 protein is CASSQDRAGGRSYEQYF. DNA for the CDR3: TGTGCCAGCAGCCAAGATCGGGCAGGGGGCCGATCCTACGAGCAGTACTTC.

The rearrangement uses TRBV2 and TRBJ1-4, with 7 bases aligning to TRBD1. Trimming at V came to 7 bases and at J to 4 bases, leaving 6 bases not matched to a gene. This CDR3 comprises 14 residues. Germline-derived CDR1 and CDR2 are SNHLY and FYNNEI. CDR3 sequence: CASTDRAFNEKLFF. CDR3 sequence (DNA): TGTGCCAGCACCGACAGGGCCTTTAATGAAAAACTGTTTTTT.

This chain connects TRBV6-7 to TRBJ2-1, with D perhaps TRBD2 (5 bases). TRBV6-7 is annotated as an ORF whose role is uncertain. V was shortened by 4 bases and J by 4 bases, with 20 bases between the two germline ends. The CDR3 is 17 residues long. The CDR3 nucleotides read TGTGCCAGCAGTTTTCCACCCGGAGCGGATAGATACAATGAGCAGTTCTTC. It yields the protein CASSFPPGADRYNEQFF.

This clone was observed a single time. This chain uses TRBV7-3 with TRBJ1-1; D gene ambiguous. Between the trimmed V and J ends, which lost 5 bases and 1 base, there was a span of 11 bases. This CDR3 contains 14 residues. In germline, CDR1 is SGHTA, CDR2 FQGTGA. The CDR3 loop is CASSTGPENTEAFF. In nucleotides, the CDR3 is TGTGCCAGCAGCACTGGGCCAGAGAACACTGAAGCTTTCTTT.